A selection of T cell receptor beta chains follows, all from one sample in a study of blood T cell repertoires in COVID-19. Assay used: immunoSEQ multiplex PCR; TCRdb lists only in-frame clones, some missing. In the table there are some 320,000 clones, 85% of which are singletons. Sample: PBMCs or T cells enriched from blood (not recorded which). Receptor source: a young woman who had been exposed to COVID-19. The CDR3 runs from the conserved cysteine through the conserved F or W. Fields, in order: clone size, V gene, D gene, J gene, CDR3 protein, CDR3 DNA. The D gene is left open where the match is weak. Only part of the rows carry a size: once, few, many, or a class if the clone is expanded.

abundance: NA
v_gene: TRBV2
d_gene: TRBD1
j_gene: TRBJ2-2
CDR3aa: CASTSVQGYTGELFF
CDR3nt: TGTGCCAGCACCAGCGTACAGGGGTACACCGGGGAGCTGTTTTTT

abundance: NA
v_gene: TRBV7-2
d_gene: TRBD1
j_gene: TRBJ2-7
CDR3aa: CASSRDRQSSYEQYF
CDR3nt: TGTGCCAGCAGCCGGGACAGGCAAAGCTCCTACGAGCAGTACTTC

abundance: NA
v_gene: TRBV6-5
d_gene: NA
j_gene: TRBJ2-7
CDR3aa: CASSYRGFSYEQYF
CDR3nt: TGTGCCAGCAGTTACCGCGGGTTTTCCTACGAGCAGTACTTC

abundance: NA
v_gene: TRBV20-1
d_gene: NA
j_gene: TRBJ2-1
CDR3aa: CSASSLGGYNEQFF
CDR3nt: TGCAGTGCTAGTAGTCTAGGGGGCTACAATGAGCAGTTCTTC

abundance: NA
v_gene: TRBV5-3
d_gene: NA
j_gene: TRBJ1-3
CDR3aa: CARSPCPAASGNTIYF
CDR3nt: TGTGCCAGAAGCCCCTGCCCGGCGGCCTCTGGAAACACCATATATTTT

abundance: NA
v_gene: TRBV11-2
d_gene: NA
j_gene: TRBJ1-1
CDR3aa: CASSPYTAGPAEAFF
CDR3nt: TGTGCCAGCAGCCCGTATACCGCGGGTCCCGCTGAAGCTTTCTTT

abundance: NA
v_gene: TRBV5-1
d_gene: NA
j_gene: TRBJ1-1
CDR3aa: CASSPEGVTEAFF
CDR3nt: TGCGCCAGCAGCCCGGAGGGTGTAACTGAAGCTTTCTTT

abundance: NA
v_gene: TRBV23-1
d_gene: TRBD2
j_gene: TRBJ2-7
CDR3aa: CASSQSILAGGPLSYEQYF
CDR3nt: TGCGCCAGCAGTCAATCCATCCTAGCGGGAGGGCCTCTTTCCTACGAGCAGTACTTC

abundance: NA
v_gene: TRBV7-3
d_gene: NA
j_gene: TRBJ2-1
CDR3aa: CASSLAVNERRSEQFF
CDR3nt: TGTGCCAGCAGCTTAGCGGTAAACGAGAGGCGGAGCGAGCAGTTCTTC

abundance: NA
v_gene: TRBV28
d_gene: TRBD2
j_gene: TRBJ2-1
CDR3aa: CASQLGGRRDNEQFF
CDR3nt: TGTGCCAGCCAACTAGGCGGGAGAAGGGACAATGAGCAGTTCTTC

abundance: NA
v_gene: TRBV2
d_gene: NA
j_gene: TRBJ2-1
CDR3aa: CASSELHYTYNEQFF
CDR3nt: TGTGCCAGCAGTGAATTGCACTACACCTACAATGAGCAGTTCTTC

abundance: NA
v_gene: TRBV7-6
d_gene: NA
j_gene: TRBJ1-5
CDR3aa: CASSLSDRQPQHF
CDR3nt: TGTGCCAGCAGCTTATCAGACAGACAGCCCCAGCATTTT

abundance: NA
v_gene: TRBV7-3
d_gene: NA
j_gene: TRBJ2-1
CDR3aa: CASSSTRTTSFNEQFF
CDR3nt: TGTGCCAGCAGCTCGACTAGGACCACCTCTTTCAATGAGCAGTTCTTC

abundance: many
v_gene: TRBV12-5
d_gene: NA
j_gene: TRBJ2-7
CDR3aa: CASGWDIENEQYF
CDR3nt: TGTGCTAGTGGTTGGGACATTGAGAACGAGCAGTACTTC

abundance: NA
v_gene: TRBV5-1
d_gene: TRBD1
j_gene: TRBJ1-4
CDR3aa: CASSLGQGGPTNEKLFF
CDR3nt: TGCGCCAGCAGCTTGGGACAGGGCGGACCTACTAATGAAAAACTGTTTTTT